This TCR beta chain stems from a study of blood T cell repertoires in COVID-19. In the study overall: Collection of acute and convalescent COVID-19 samples took place in the United States, Italy and Spain. Sources were T cells, B-cell-depleted T cells, or PBMCs; the material itself was cDNA or gDNA.

The ends were cut back, 8 bases at V and 3 bases at J, with 15 bases in the middle. CDR3 length: 14 residues. Germline CDR1 and CDR2: LGHNA and YSLEER. As originally analysed: The authors estimated nucleated cell counts from reference gene primer amplification. Profiling relied on immunoSEQ multiplex PCR, and the TCRdb table lists in-frame clones only, not all of them. The DNA was the basis for D and trimming; V, J and clone size are from that table. The sample yields around 260,000 clones, 85% seen once. The chain is built from TRBV4-3 and TRBJ2-3; D remains unclear. This clonotype originated in a human donor in a cohort sampled during active COVID-19. The sequenced material came from peripheral blood. The CDR3 nucleotides read TGCGCCAGCTCGGGTCGAGTGTGGACAGATACGCAGTATTTT. Protein sequence: CASSGRVWTDTQYF.